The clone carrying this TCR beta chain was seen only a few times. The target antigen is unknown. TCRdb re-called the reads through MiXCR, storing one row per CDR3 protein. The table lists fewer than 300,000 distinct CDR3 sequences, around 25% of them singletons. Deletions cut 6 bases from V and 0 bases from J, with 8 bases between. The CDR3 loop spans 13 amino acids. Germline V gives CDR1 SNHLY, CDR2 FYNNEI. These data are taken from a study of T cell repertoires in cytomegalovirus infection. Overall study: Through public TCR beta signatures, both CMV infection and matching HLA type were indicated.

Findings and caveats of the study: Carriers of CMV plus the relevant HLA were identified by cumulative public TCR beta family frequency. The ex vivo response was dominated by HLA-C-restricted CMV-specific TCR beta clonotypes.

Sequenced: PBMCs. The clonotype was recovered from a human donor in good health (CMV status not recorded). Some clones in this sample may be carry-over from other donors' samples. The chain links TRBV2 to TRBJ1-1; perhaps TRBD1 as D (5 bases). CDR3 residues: CASSVGVNTEAFF. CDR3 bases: TGTGCCAGCAGCGTGGGGGTGAACACTGAAGCTTTCTTT.